This T cell receptor beta chain was recorded in a study of shared clonotypes between healthy human individuals. The study, taken as a whole, reports: About 5% of naive CD4 clonotypes were common to a few donors.

Comment on this clone: Its antigen is as yet unknown.

Assay used: immunoSEQ multiplex PCR; TCRdb lists only in-frame clones, some missing. The table lists approximately 1,500,000 clones, around 97% of them singletons. The CDR3 covers 13 residues. Trimming took off 10 bases at V and 7 bases at J, with 19 bases between the two ends. Germline V gives CDR1 MNHEY, CDR2 SVGAGI. The clonotype comes from a man aged 30 to 39 in good health. The rearrangement links TRBV6-5 to TRBJ1-2; a weak D match, TRBD1 (5 bases). Input material: naive CD4+ T cells sorted from blood. Subset described: CD45RA+ positively selected. This CDR3 is CATAGQAMSGYTF. For the CDR3, the DNA is TGTGCCACCGCAGGGCAGGCGATGAGTGGCTACACCTTC.